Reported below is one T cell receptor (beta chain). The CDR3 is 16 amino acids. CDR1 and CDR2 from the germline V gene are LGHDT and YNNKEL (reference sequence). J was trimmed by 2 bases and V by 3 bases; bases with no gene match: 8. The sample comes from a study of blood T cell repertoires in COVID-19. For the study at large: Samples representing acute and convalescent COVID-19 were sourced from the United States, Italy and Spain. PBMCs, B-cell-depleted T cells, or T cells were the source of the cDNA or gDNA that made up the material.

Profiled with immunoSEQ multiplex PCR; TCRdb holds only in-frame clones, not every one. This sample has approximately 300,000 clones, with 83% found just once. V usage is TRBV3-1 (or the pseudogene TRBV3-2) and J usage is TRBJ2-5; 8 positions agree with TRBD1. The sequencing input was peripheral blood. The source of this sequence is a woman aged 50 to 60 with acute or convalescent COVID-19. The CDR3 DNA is TGTGCCAGCAGCCAGGCCGCAGGGGGCCTTCAAGAGACCCAGTACTTC. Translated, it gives CASSQAAGGLQETQYF.